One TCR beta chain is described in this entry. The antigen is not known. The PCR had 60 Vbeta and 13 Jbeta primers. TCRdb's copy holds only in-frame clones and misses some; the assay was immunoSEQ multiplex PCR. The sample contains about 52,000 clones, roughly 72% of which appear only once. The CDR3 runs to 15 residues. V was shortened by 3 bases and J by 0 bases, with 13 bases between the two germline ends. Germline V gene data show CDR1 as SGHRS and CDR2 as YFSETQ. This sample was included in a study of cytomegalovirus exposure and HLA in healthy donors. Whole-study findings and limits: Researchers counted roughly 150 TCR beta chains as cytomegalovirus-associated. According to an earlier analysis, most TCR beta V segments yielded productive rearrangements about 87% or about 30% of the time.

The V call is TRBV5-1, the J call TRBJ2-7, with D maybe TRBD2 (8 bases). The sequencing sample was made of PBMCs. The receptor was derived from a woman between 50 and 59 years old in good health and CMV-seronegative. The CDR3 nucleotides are TGCGCCAGCAGCTCCAGGGGGACTAGCTCCTACGAGCAGTACTTC. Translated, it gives CASSSRGTSSYEQYF.